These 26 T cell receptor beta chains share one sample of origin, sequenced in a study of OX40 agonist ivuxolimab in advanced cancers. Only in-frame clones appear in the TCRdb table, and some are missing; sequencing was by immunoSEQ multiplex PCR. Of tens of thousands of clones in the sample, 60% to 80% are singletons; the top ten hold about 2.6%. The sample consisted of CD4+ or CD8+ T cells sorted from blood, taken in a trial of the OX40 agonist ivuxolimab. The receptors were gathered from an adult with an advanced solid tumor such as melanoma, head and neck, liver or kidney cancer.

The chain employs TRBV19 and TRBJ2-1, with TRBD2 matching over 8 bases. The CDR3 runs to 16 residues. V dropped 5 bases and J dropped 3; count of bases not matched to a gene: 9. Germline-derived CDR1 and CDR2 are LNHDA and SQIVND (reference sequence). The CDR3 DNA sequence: TGTGCCAGTAGTCCCGGCAGCGGGAGATACTACAATGAGCAGTTCTTC. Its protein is CASSPGSGRYYNEQFF.

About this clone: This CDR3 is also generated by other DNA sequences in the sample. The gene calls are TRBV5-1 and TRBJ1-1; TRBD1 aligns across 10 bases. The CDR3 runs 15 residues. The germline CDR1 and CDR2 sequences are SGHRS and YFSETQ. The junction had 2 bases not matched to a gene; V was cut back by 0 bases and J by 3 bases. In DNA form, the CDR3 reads TGCGCCAGCAGCTTGGAGACAGGGGGCTACACTGAAGCTTTCTTT. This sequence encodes CASSLETGGYTEAFF.

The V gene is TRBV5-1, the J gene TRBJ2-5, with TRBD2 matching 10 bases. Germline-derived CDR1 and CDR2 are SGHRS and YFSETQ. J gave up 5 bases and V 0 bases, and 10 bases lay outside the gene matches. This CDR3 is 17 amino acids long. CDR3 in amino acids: CASSLGGTSGAGETQYF. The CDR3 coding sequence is TGCGCCAGCAGCTTGGGCGGTACTAGCGGGGCAGGGGAGACCCAGTACTTC.

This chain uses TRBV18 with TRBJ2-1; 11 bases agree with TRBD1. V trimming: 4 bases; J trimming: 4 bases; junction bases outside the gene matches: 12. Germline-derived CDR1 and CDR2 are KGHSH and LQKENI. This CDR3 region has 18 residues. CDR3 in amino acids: CASSLNQGGTGGYNEQFF. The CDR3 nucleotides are TGTGCCAGCTCACTCAACCAAGGCGGGACAGGGGGTTACAATGAGCAGTTCTTC.

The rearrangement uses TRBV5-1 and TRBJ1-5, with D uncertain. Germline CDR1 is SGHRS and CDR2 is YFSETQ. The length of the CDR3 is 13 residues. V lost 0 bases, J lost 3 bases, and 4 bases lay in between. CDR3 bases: TGCGCCAGCAGCTTGGGACCCAATCAGCCCCAGCATTTT. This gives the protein CASSLGPNQPQHF.

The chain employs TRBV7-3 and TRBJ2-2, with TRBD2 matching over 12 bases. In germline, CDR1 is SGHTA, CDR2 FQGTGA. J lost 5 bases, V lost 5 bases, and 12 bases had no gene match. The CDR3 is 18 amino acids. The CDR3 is CASSPGPSGRAGTGELFF. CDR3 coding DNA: TGTGCCAGCAGCCCCGGGCCTAGCGGGAGGGCCGGGACCGGGGAGCTGTTTTTT.

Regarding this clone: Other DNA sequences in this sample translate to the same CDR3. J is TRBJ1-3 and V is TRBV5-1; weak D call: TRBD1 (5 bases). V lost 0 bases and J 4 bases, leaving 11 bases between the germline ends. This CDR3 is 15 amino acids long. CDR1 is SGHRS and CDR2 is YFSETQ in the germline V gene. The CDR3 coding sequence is TGCGCCAGCAGCTTGGGCAGGGCCGTCGGAAACACCATATATTTT. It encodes CASSLGRAVGNTIYF.

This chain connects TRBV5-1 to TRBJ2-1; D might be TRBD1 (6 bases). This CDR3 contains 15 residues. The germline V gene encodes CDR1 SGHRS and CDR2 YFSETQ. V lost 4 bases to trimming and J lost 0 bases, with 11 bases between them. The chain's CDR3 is CASSPDSLSYNEQFF. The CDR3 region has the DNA TGCGCCAGCAGCCCGGACAGCCTCTCCTACAATGAGCAGTTCTTC.

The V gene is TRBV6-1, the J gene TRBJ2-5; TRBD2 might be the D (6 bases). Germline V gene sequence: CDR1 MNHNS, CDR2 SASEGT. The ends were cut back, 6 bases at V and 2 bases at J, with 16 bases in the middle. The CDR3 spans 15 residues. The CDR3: CASRLNGRTQETQYF. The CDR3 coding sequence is TGTGCCAGCAGGTTGAACGGGAGAACTCAAGAGACCCAGTACTTC.

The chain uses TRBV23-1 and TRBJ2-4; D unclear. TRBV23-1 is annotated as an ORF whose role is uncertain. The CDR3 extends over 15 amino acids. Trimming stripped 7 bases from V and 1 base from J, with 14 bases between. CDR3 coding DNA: TGCGCCAGCACCCCTGTATGGGTCGCCAAAAACATTCAGTACTTC. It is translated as CASTPVWVAKNIQYF.

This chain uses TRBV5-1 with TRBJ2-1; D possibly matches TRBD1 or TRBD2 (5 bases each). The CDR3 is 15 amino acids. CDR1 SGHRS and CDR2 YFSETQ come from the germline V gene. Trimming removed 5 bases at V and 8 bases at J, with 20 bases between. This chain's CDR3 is CASRMEWGKGDEQFF. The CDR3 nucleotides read TGCGCCAGCAGGATGGAGTGGGGGAAGGGTGATGAGCAGTTCTTC. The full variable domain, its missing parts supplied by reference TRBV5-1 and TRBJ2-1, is KAGVTQTPRYLIKTRGQQVTLSCSPISGHRSVSWYQQTPGQGLQFLFEYFSETQRNKGNFPGRFSGRQFSNSRSEMNVSTLELGDSALYLCASRMEWGKGDEQFFGPGTRLTVL.

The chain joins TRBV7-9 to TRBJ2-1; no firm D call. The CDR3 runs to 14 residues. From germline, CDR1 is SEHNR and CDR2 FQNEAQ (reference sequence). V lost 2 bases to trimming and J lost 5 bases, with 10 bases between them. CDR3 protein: CASSLSWAHNEQFF. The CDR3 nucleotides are TGTGCCAGCAGCTTATCCTGGGCTCACAATGAGCAGTTCTTC. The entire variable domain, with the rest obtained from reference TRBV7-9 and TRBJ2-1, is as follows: DTGVSQNPRHKITKRGQNVTFRCDPISEHNRLYWYRQTLGQGPEFLTYFQNEAQLEKSRLLSDRFSAERPKGSFSTLEIQRTEQGDSAMYLCASSLSWAHNEQFFGPGTRLTVL.

CDR3 DNA sequence: TGCGCCAGCAGCTCGGGAGGGTTAGCGAGCGAGCAGTACTTC. Translation: CASSSGGLASEQYF. This rearrangement joins TRBV5-1 to TRBJ2-7; 8 bases align to TRBD2. Trimming cost V 3 bases and J 6 bases; bases outside gene matches: 8. This CDR3 comprises 14 residues. CDR1 and CDR2 (germline): SGHRS, YFSETQ.

Here the CDR3 reads CASSSIGANVLTF. CDR3 DNA sequence: TGCGCCAGCAGTTCAATAGGGGCCAACGTCCTGACTTTC. The chain carries TRBV5-1 and TRBJ2-6; no definite D call. This CDR3 is 13 amino acids long. Trimming pared 5 bases from V and 4 bases from J, leaving 7 bases between. CDR1 is SGHRS, CDR2 YFSETQ, per germline.

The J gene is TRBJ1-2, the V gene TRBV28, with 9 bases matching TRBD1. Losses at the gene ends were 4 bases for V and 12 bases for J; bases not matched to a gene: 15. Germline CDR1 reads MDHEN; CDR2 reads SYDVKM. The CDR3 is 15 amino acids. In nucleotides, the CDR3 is TGTGCCAGCAGTTCCCAACGCCGAGGGACAGGGACCGACACCTTC. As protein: CASSSQRRGTGTDTF.

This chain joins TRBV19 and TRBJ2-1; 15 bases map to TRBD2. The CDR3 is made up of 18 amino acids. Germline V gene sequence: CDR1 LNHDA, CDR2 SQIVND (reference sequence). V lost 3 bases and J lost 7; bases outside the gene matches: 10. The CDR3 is CASSIRTSGRARDNEQFF. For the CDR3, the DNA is TGTGCCAGTAGTATTAGGACTAGCGGGAGGGCCCGAGATAATGAGCAGTTCTTC.

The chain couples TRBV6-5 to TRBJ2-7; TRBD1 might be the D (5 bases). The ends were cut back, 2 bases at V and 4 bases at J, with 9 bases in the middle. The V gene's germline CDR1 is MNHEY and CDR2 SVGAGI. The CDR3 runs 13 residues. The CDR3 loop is CASSYDRQYEQYF. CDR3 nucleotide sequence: TGTGCCAGCAGTTACGACCGACAGTACGAGCAGTACTTC.

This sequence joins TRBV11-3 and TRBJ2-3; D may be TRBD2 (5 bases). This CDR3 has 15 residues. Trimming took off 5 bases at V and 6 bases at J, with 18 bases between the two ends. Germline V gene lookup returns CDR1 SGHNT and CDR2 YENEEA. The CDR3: CASSDWADGEDTQYF. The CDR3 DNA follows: TGTGCCAGCAGCGATTGGGCGGATGGGGAGGATACGCAGTATTTT.

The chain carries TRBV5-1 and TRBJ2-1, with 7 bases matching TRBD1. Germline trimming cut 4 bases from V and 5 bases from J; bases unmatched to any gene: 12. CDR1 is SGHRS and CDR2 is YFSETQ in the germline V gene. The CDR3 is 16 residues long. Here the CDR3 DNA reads TGCGCCAGCAGCCCTACACCGGGACAGCAGAACAATGAGCAGTTCTTC. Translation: CASSPTPGQQNNEQFF. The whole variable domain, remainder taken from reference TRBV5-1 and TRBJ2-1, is KAGVTQTPRYLIKTRGQQVTLSCSPISGHRSVSWYQQTPGQGLQFLFEYFSETQRNKGNFPGRFSGRQFSNSRSEMNVSTLELGDSALYLCASSPTPGQQNNEQFFGPGTRLTVL.

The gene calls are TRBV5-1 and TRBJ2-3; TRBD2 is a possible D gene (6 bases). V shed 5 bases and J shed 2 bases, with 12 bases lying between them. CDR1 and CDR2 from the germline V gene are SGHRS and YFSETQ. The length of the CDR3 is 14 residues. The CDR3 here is CASRPGLHTDTQYF. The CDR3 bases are TGCGCCAGCAGGCCGGGACTCCACACAGATACGCAGTATTTT.

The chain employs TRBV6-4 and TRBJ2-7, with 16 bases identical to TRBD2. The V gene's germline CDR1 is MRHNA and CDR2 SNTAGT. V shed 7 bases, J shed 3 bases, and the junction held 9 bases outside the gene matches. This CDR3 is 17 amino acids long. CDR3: CASTSSGTSGRGYEQYF. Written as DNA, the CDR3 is TGTGCCAGCACTTCCTCCGGGACTAGCGGGAGGGGCTACGAGCAGTACTTC.

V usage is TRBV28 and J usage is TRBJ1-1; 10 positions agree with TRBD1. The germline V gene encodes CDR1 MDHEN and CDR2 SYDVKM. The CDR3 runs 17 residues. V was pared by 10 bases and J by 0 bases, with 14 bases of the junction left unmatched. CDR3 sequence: CATLSPGTGAMNTEAFF. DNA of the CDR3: TGTGCCACTCTATCTCCCGGGACAGGGGCGATGAACACTGAAGCTTTCTTT. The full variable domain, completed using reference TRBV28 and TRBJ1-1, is DVKVTQSSRYLVKRTGEKVFLECVQDMDHENMFWYRQDPGLGLRLIYFSYDVKMKEKGDIPEGYSVSREKKERFSLILESASTNQTSMYLCATLSPGTGAMNTEAFFGQGTRLTVV.

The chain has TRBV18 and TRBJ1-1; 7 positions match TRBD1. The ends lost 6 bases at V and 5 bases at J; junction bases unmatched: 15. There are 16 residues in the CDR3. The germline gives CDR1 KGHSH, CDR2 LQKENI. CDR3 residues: CASSPGQGGSGTEAFF. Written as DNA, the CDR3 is TGTGCCAGCTCCCCAGGGCAAGGGGGCTCGGGTACTGAAGCTTTCTTT.

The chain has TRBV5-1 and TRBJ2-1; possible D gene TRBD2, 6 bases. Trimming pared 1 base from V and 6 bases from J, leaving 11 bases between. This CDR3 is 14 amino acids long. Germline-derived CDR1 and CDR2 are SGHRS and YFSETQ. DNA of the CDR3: TGCGCCAGCAGCTTGAGTCCCGGGGGCAATGAGCAGTTCTTC. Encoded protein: CASSLSPGGNEQFF.

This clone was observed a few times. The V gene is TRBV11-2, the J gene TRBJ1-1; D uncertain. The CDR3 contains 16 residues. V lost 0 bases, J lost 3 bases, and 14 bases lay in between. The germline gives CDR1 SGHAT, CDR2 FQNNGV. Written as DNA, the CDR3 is TGTGCCAGCAGCTTAGATCGGATGACGGTGGACACTGAAGCTTTCTTT. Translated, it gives CASSLDRMTVDTEAFF.

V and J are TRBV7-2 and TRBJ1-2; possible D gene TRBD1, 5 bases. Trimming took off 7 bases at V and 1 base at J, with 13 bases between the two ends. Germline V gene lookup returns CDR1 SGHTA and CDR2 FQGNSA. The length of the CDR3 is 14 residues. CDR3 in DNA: TGTGCCAGCACCCAAGACAGCCTTAACTATGGCTACACCTTC. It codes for CASTQDSLNYGYTF.